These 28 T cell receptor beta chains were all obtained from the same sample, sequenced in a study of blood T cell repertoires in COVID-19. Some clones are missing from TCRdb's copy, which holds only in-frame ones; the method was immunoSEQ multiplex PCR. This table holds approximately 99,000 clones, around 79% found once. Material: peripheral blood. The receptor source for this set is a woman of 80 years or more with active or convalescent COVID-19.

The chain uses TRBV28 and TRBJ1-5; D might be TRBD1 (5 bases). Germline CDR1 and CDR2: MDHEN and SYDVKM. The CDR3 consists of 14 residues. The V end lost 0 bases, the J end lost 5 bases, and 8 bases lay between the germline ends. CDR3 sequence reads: CASSLWGGDQPQHF. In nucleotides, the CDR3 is TGTGCCAGCAGTTTATGGGGGGGGGATCAGCCCCAGCATTTT.

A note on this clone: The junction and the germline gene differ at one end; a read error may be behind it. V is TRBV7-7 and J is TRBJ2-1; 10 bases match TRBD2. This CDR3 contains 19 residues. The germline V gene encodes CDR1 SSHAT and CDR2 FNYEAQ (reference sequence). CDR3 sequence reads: CASSPGASGSLSGYNEQFF. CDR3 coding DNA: TGTGCTAGCAGCCCAGGGGCTAGCGGGAGTTTAAGCGGGTACAATGAGCAGTTCTTC.

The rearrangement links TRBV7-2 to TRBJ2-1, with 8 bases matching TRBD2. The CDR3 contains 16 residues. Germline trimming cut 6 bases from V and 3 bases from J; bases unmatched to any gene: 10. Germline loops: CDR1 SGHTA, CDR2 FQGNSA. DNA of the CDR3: TGTGCCAGCAGTGGTCCGCCGGGAGGGGTCTACAATGAGCAGTTCTTC. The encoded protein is CASSGPPGGVYNEQFF.

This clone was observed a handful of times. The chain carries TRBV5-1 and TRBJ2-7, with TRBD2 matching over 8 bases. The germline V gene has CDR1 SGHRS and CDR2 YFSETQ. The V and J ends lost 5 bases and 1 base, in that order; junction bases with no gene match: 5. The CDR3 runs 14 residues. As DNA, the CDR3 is TGCGCCAGCAGTGCCAGCGGGGGTTCCTACGAGCAGTACTTC. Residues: CASSASGGSYEQYF.

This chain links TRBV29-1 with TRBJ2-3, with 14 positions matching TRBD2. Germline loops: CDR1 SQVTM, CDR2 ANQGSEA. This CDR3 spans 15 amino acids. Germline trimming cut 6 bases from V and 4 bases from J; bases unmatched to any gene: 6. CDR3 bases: TGCAGCGTCAGACTAGCGGGAGGGCCATCAGATACGCAGTATTTT. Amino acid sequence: CSVRLAGGPSDTQYF.

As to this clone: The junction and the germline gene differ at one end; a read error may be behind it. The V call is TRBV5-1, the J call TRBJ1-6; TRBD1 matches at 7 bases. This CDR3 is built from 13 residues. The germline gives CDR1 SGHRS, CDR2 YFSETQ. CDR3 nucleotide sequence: TGTGCCAGCAGCTATCATCAGGGGGATCCCCTCCACTTT. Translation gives CASSYHQGDPLHF.

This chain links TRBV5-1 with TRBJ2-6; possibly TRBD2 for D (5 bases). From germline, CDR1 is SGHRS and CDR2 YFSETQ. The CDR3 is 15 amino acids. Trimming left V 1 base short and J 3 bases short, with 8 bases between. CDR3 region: CASSLTGVGANVLTF. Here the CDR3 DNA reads TGCGCCAGCAGCTTGACCGGGGTTGGGGCCAACGTCCTGACTTTC.

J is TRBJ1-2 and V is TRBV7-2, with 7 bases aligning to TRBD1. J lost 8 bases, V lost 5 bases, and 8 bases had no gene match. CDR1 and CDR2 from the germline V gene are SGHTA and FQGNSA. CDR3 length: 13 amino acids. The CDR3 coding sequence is TGTGCCAGCAGCACGACAGGGTGGAGGGGCTACACCTTC. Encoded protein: CASSTTGWRGYTF.

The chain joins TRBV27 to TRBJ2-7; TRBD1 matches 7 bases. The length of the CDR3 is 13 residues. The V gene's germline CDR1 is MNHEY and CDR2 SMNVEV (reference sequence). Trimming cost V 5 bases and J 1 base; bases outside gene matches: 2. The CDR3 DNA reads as TGTGCCAGCAGTAGGGACAGATCCTACGAGCAGTACTTC. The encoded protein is CASSRDRSYEQYF.

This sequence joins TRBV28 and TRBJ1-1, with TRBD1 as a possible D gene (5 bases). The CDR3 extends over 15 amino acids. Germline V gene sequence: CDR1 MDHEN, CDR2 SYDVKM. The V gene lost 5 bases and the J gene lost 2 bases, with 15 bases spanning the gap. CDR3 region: CASSPYGGGNTEAFF. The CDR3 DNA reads TGTGCCAGCAGTCCCTACGGGGGGGGAAACACTGAAGCTTTCTTT.

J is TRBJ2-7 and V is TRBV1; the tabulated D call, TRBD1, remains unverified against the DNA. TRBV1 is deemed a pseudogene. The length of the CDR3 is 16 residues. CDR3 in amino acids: CTSSQGDGTVRYEQYF. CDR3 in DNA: TGCACCAGCAGCCAAGGGGACGGGACAGTCCGCTACGAGCAGTACTTC.

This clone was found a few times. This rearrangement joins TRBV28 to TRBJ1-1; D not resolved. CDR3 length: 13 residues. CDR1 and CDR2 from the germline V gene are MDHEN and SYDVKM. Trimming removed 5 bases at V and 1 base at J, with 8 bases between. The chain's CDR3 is CASSLPGNTEAFF. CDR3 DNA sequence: TGTGCCAGCAGTCTGCCCGGGAACACTGAAGCTTTCTTT.

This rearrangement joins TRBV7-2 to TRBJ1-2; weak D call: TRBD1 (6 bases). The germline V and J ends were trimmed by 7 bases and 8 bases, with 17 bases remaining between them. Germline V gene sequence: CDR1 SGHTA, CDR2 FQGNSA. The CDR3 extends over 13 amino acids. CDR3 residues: CASTLMGARGYTF. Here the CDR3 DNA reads TGTGCCAGCACCCTGATGGGGGCGCGGGGCTACACCTTC.

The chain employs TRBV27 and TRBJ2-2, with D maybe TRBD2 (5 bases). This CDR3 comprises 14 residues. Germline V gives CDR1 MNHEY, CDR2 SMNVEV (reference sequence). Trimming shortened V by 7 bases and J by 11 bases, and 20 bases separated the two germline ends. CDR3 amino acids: CASTLVRGSGELFF. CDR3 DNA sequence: TGTGCCAGCACCCTAGTAAGAGGTTCGGGAGAGCTGTTTTTT.

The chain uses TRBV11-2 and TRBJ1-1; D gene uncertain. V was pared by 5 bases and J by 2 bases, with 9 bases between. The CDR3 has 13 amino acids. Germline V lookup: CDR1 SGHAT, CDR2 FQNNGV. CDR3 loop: CASSPLSNTEAFF. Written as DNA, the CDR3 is TGTGCCAGCAGCCCCTTGTCTAACACTGAAGCTTTCTTT.

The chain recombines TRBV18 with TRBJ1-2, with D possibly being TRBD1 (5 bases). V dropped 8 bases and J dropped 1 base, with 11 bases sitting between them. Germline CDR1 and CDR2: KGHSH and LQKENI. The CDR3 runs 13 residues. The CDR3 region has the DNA TGTGCCAGCGCGGACACCGTTAACTATGGCTACACCTTC. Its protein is CASADTVNYGYTF. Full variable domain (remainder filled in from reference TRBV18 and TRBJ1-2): NAGVMQNPRHLVRRRGQEARLRCSPMKGHSHVYWYRQLPEEGLKFMVYLQKENIIDESGMPKERFSAEFPKEGPSILRIQQVVRGDSAAYFCASADTVNYGYTFGSGTRLTVV.

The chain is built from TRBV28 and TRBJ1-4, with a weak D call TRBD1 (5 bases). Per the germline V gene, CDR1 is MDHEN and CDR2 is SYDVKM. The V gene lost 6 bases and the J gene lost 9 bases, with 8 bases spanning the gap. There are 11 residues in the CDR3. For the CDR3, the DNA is TGTGCCAGCAGCGACAGAAAAAAACTGTTTTTT. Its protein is CASSDRKKLFF.

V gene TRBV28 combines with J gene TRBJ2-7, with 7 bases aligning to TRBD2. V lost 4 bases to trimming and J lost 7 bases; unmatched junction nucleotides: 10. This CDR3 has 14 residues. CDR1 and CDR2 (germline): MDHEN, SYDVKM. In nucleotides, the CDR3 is TGTGCCAGCAGTTCCCCCCCGCGGGAGAAAGAGCAGTACTTC. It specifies CASSSPPREKEQYF.

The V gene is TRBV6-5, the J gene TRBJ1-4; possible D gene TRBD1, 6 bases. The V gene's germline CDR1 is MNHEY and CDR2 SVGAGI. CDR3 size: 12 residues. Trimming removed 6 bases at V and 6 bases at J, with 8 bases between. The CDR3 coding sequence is TGTGCCAGCAGCACAGGGTATGAAAAACTGTTTTTT. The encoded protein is CASSTGYEKLFF.

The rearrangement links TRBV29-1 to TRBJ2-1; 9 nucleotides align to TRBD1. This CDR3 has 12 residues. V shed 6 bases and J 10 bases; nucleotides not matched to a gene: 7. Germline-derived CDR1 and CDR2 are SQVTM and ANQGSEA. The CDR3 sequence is CSVTTGGREQFF. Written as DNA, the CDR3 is TGCAGCGTAACTACAGGGGGCCGGGAGCAGTTCTTC.

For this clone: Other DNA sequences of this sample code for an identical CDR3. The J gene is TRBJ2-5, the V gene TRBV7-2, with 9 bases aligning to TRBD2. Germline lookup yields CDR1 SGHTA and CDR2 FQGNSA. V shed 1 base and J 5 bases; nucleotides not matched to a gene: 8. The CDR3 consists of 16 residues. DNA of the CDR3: TGTGCCAGCAGCTTAGATGGCGGGAGGGCCGGTGAGACCCAGTACTTC. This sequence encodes CASSLDGGRAGETQYF. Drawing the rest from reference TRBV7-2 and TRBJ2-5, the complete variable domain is GAGVSQSPSNKVTEKGKDVELRCDPISGHTALYWYRQSLGQGLEFLIYFQGNSAPDKSGLPSDRFSAERTGGSVSTLTIQRTQQEDSAVYLCASSLDGGRAGETQYFGPGTRLLVL.

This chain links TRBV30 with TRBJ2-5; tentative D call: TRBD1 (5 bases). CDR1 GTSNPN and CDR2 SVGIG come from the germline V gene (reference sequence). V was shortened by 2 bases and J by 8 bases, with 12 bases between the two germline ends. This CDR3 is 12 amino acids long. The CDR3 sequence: CAWSSQDLTQYF. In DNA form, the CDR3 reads TGTGCCTGGAGTTCACAGGATTTAACCCAGTACTTC.

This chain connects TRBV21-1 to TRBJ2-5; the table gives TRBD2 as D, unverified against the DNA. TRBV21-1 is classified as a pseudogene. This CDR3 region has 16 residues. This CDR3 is CASSKERLGLQETQYF. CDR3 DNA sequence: TGTGCCAGCAGCAAAGAGCGGTTGGGACTACAAGAGACCCAGTACTTC.

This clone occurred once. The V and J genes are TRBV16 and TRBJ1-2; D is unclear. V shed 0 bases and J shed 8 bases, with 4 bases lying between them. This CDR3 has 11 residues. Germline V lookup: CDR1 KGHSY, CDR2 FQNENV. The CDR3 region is CASSQSRGYTF. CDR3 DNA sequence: TGTGCCAGCAGCCAATCGCGGGGCTACACCTTC.

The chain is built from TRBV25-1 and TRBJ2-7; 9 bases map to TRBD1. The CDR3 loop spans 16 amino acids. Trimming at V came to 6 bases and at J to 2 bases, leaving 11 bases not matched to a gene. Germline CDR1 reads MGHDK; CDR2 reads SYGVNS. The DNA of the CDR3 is TGTGCCAGCAGCGATTCTGGACAGGGGTCAGCCTACGAGCAGTACTTC. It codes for CASSDSGQGSAYEQYF.

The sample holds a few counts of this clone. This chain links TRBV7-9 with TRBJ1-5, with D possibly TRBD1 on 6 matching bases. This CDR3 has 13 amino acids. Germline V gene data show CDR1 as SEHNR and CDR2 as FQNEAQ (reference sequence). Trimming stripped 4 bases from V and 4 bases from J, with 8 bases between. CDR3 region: CASSWTDNQPQHF. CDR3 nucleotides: TGTGCCAGCAGCTGGACAGATAATCAGCCCCAGCATTTT.

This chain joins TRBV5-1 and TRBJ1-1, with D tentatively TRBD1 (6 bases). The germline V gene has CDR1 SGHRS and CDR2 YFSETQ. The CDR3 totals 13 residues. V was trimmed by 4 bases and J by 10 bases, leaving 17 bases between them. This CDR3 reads CASSQDSPSPAFF. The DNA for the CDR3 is TGCGCCAGCAGCCAGGACAGCCCAAGTCCAGCTTTCTTT.

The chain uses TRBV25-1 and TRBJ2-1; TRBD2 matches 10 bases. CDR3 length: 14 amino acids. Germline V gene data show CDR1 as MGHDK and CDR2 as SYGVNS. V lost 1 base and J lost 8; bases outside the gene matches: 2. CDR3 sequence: CASSELAGGYEQFF. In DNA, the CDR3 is TGTGCCAGCAGTGAATTAGCGGGAGGATATGAGCAGTTCTTC. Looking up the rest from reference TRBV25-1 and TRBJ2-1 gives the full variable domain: EADIYQTPRYLVIGTGKKITLECSQTMGHDKMYWYQQDPGMELHLIHYSYGVNSTEKGDLSSESTVSRIRTEHFPLTLESARPSHTSQYLCASSELAGGYEQFFGPGTRLTVL.